This is a list of T cell receptor beta chains from one sample in a study of long-term antiretroviral therapy in people with HIV. Generated by immunoSEQ multiplex PCR, the TCRdb table keeps only in-frame clones and is missing some. Of about 17,000 clones listed, 75% to 85% were seen once; the top ten hold around 10%. Here the sequenced sample was unsorted PBMCs, taken 0.3 years before starting antiretroviral therapy. These receptor sequences come from a man aged 45 to 65 with HIV. The CDR3 runs from the conserved cysteine through the conserved F or W. D genes are given only for firm matches. Expanded clones get a size class; other rows say once, few or many, or leave the size out.

CDR3nt	CDR3aa	d_gene	len	v_gene	j_gene	abundance
TGTGCCAGCGGCCGAGCATGGAGGGACTACTACGAGCAGTACTTC	CASGRAWRDYYEQYF	TRBD2	15	TRBV5-6	TRBJ2-7	once
TGTGCCAGCAGCACCCATCGATCAGGCTGGGGTTATGGCTACACCTTC	CASSTHRSGWGYGYTF	-	16	TRBV11-2	TRBJ1-2	-
TGTGCCAGCAGTGAAGTTGAAAAACTGTTTTTT	CASSEVEKLFF	-	11	TRBV2	TRBJ1-4	few
TGTGCCAGCAGCTTAATGACAGGGGGGAGCTATGGCTACACCTTC	CASSLMTGGSYGYTF	TRBD1	15	TRBV7-2	TRBJ1-2	-
TGTGCCAGTAGTCCGGGACGGATGAACACTGAAGCTTTCTTT	CASSPGRMNTEAFF	-	14	TRBV19	TRBJ1-1	-
TGTGCCAGCAGCCCGGACGGGACCTCTGGAAACACCATATATTTT	CASSPDGTSGNTIYF	-	15	TRBV7-9	TRBJ1-3	-
TGTGCCAGCAGCCCTTGGGACAGGGGGTTCACTGAAGCTTTCTTT	CASSPWDRGFTEAFF	TRBD1	15	TRBV7-2	TRBJ1-1	once
TGTGCCAGCAGCTTAGTTTTGTCTTATGAGCAGTTCTTC	CASSLVLSYEQFF	-	13	TRBV11-2	TRBJ2-1	-
TGTGCCAGCAGTCCCTGGGGAACTGGAAACACCATATATTTT	CASSPWGTGNTIYF	-	14	TRBV27	TRBJ1-3	-
TGTGCCAGCAGCCCAGGGACTAGCGGGGCTACCCAGTACTTC	CASSPGTSGATQYF	TRBD2	14	TRBV7-8	TRBJ2-5	-
TGTGCCAGCAGCCCACAACCCGACAGGGTCGGGGGGGAGCTGTTTTTT	CASSPQPDRVGGELFF	TRBD1	16	TRBV5-5	TRBJ2-2	-
TGTGCCAGCAGCTCCGACCACAGGGGTGGCTACACCTTC	CASSSDHRGGYTF	TRBD1	13	TRBV6-6	TRBJ1-2	-
TGTGCCAGCTGGGCCCAGGGCCGAGATGGCTACACCTTC	CASWAQGRDGYTF	-	13	TRBV28	TRBJ1-2	-
TGTGCCAGCAGCTTAGCGGGGACAGGGGTTCTGTTGTTGGATGAAAAACTGTTTTTT	CASSLAGTGVLLLDEKLFF	TRBD1	19	TRBV7-9	TRBJ1-4	few
TGTGCCAGCAGCCAACAACAGGGGACTAGAGAGACCCAGTACTTC	CASSQQQGTRETQYF	-	15	TRBV28	TRBJ2-5	-
TGTGCCTGGGGCGCCACAGGGGGTTCCACAGATACGCAGTATTTT	CAWGATGGSTDTQYF	TRBD1	15	TRBV30	TRBJ2-3	medium-sized
TGTGCCAGCACTCACCGAGTAGCAGGGGGAAAACTGTTTTTT	CASTHRVAGGKLFF	TRBD1	14	TRBV28	TRBJ1-4	-
TGCGCCAGCAGCTTCAAGGGTACGGGTTTTGGAGAGACCCAGTACTTC	CASSFKGTGFGETQYF	-	16	TRBV5-1	TRBJ2-5	few
TGTGCCAGCAGCGTAGGCGGGAACACAGTATACAATGAGCAGTTCTTC	CASSVGGNTVYNEQFF	-	16	TRBV9	TRBJ2-1	-
TGTGCCAGCAGCTTAGTCCCCTTGGGAGTGAACACTGAAGCTTTCTTT	CASSLVPLGVNTEAFF	-	16	TRBV5-6	TRBJ1-1	-
TGTGCCAGCAGTACAGGGACAGACAACACAGATACGCAGTATTTT	CASSTGTDNTDTQYF	TRBD1	15	TRBV6-1	TRBJ2-3	once
TGTGCCATCAGCGCAGGGGATTCTGGGGCCAACGTCCTGACTTTC	CAISAGDSGANVLTF	-	15	TRBV10-3	TRBJ2-6	-